This record concerns one T cell receptor (beta chain) sequence. Its antigen is not identified. This sample was included in a study of T cell responses to AZD1222 COVID-19 vaccine. The study, taken as a whole, reports: Spike regions recognized by vaccine-associated CD4 TCRs spanned the protein, led by 160-218 and 743-854. Just a handful of people given AZD1222 tested seropositive at baseline. Donors skewed white British and female; clonal diversity was possibly underestimated. Unmutated variant regions are reportedly the target of nearly half of TCRs that are spike-specific.

From germline, CDR1 is SGHNT and CDR2 YYREEE (reference sequence). The CDR3 covers 16 residues. The ends were cut back, 0 bases at V and 0 bases at J, with 12 bases in the middle. Profiling relied on immunoSEQ multiplex PCR, and the TCRdb table lists in-frame clones only, not all of them. The data show about 160,000 clones, around 90% seen once. The chain links TRBV5-4 to TRBJ2-5, with a possible D match to TRBD1 (5 bases). The TCR sequence derives from an adult in good health. Sequencing was performed on peripheral blood, taken on day 0 of AZD1222 vaccination. In nucleotides, the CDR3 is TGTGCCAGCAGCTTGGTGTCTAGGACAAACCAAGAGACCCAGTACTTC. Translated, it gives CASSLVSRTNQETQYF.